This T cell receptor (beta chain) was identified in a study of CD8+ T cells in alopecia areata. Regarding the study as a whole: Clonality exceeded that of normal scalp in lesional scalp, most notably in alopecia totalis/universalis.

Peripheral blood, together with lesional scalp punch biopsies, was collected from alopecia areata patients. Sorting separated CD4+ and CD8+ T cells out of PBMCs. CDR1 and CDR2 (germline): SQVTM, ANQGSEA. Germline trimming cut 5 bases from V and 15 bases from J; bases unmatched to any gene: 8. This CDR3 has 11 residues. Extraction and reverse transcription of RNA yielded cDNA as the sequencing template. Sequencing used immunoSEQ multiplex PCR; TCRdb keeps in-frame clones, though not all of them. This sample has about 180,000 clones, with over 55% found just once. This clone has a handful of counts. Its target is unknown.

This chain joins TRBV29-1 and TRBJ2-1; 9 bases line up with TRBD1. The sequence was collected from a human donor with alopecia areata. The source material was CD4+ T cells sorted from blood, sampled at week 0. In DNA, the CDR3 is TGCAGCGTTAGTGTAGGGACAGGGTGGTTCTTC. This codes for CSVSVGTGWFF.